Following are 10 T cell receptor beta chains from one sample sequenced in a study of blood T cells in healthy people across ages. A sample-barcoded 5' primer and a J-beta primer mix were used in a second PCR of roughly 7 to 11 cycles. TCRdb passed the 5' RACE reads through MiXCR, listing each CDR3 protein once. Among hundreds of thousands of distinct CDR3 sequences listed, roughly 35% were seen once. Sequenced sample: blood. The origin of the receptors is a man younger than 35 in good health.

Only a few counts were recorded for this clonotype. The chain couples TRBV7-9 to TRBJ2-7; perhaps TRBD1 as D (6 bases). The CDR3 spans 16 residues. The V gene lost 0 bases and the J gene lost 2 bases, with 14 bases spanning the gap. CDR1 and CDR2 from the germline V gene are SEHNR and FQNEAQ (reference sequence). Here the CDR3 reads CASSLADSAFTYEQYF. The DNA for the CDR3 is TGTGCCAGCAGCTTAGCGGACAGCGCGTTCACCTACGAGCAGTACTTC.

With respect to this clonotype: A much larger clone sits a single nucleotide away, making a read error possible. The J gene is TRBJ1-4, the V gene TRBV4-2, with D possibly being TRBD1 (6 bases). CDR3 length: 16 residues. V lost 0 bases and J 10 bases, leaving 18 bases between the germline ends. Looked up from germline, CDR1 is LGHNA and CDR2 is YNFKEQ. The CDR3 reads CASSQEVGGRGGKLFF. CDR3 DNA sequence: TGTGCCAGCAGCCAAGAGGTAGGGGGTCGGGGCGGAAAACTGTTTTTT.

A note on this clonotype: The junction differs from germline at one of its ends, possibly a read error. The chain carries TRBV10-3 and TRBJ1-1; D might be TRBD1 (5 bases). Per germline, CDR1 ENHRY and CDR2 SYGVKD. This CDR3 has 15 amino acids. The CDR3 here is CAISEGAGWGTEAFF. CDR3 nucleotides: TGTGCCATCAGTGAGGGCGCCGGGTGGGGCACTGAGGCTTTCTTT.

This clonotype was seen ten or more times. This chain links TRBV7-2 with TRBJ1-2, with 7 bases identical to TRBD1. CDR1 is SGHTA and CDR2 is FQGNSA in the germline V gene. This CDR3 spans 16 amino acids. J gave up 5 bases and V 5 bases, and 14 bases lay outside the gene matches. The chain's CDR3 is CASSRVTGVKSYGYTF. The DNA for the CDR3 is TGTGCCAGCAGCCGAGTTACAGGGGTCAAGAGTTATGGCTACACCTTC. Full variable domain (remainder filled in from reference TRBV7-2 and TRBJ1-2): GAGVSQSPSNKVTEKGKDVELRCDPISGHTALYWYRQSLGQGLEFLIYFQGNSAPDKSGLPSDRFSAERTGGSVSTLTIQRTQQEDSAVYLCASSRVTGVKSYGYTFGSGTRLTVV.

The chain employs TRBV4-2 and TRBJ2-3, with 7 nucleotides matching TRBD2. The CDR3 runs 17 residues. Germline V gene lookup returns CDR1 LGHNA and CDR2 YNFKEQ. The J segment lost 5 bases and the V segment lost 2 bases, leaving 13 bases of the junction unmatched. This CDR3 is CASSQSVRRERIDTQYF. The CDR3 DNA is TGTGCCAGCAGCCAATCGGTCCGGCGGGAGAGAATAGATACGCAGTATTTT.

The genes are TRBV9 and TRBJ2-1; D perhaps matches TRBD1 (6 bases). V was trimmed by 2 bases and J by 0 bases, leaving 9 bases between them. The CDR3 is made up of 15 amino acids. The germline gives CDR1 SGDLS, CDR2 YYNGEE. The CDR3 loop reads CASSVDSRSYNEQFF. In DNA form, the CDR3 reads TGTGCCAGCAGCGTGGACAGTCGCTCCTACAATGAGCAGTTCTTC.

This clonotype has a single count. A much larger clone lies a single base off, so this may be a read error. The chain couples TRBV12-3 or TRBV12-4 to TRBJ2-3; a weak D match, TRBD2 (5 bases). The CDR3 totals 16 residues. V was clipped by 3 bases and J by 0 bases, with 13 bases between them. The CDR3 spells CASSLDFSASTDTQYF. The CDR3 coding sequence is TGTGCCAGCAGTTTGGACTTCAGCGCTAGCACAGATACGCAGTATTTT.

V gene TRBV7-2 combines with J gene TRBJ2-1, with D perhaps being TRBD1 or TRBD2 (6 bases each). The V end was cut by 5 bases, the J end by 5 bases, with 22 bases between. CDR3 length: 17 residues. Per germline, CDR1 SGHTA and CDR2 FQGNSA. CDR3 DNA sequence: TGTGCCAGCAGCCCAGGTGGTGGGGGGCCTCGGAACAATGAGCAGTTCTTC. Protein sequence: CASSPGGGGPRNNEQFF.

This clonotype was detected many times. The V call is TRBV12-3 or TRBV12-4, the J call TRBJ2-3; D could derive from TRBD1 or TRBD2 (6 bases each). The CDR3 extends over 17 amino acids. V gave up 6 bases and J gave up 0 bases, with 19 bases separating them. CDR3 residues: CASSPGARRISTDTQYF. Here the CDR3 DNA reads TGTGCCAGCAGCCCGGGGGCCAGGAGGATTAGCACAGATACGCAGTATTTT.

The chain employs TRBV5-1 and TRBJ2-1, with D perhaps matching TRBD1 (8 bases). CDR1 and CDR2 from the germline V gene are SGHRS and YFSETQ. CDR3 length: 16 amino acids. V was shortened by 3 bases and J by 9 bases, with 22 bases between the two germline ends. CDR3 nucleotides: TGCGCCAGCAGCTCCGGGGGGACACAGGGGGGGAGTGAGCAGTTCTTC. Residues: CASSSGGTQGGSEQFF.